What follows are 17 T cell receptor beta chains derived from one specimen sequenced in a study of blood T cell repertoires in COVID-19. Assay used: immunoSEQ multiplex PCR; TCRdb lists only in-frame clones, some missing. Of 150,000 to 200,000 clones detected, 75% to 90% appear once; the ten largest clones hold about 7%. Sequenced: peripheral blood. These receptors came from a man aged 40-49 years with acute or convalescent COVID-19.

This clone was seen only a few times. In nucleotides, the CDR3 is TGTGCCAGCAGCCAAGAAGGTGCGGGAGTTTACAATGAGCAGTTCTTC. Protein sequence: CASSQEGAGVYNEQFF. The chain links TRBV3-1 (or the pseudogene TRBV3-2) to TRBJ2-1; the match to TRBD2 covers 7 bases. The germline V gene encodes CDR1 LGHDT and CDR2 YNNKEL (reference sequence). Germline trimming cut 0 bases from V and 4 bases from J; bases unmatched to any gene: 6. CDR3 length equals 16 residues.

The chain uses TRBV5-1 and TRBJ2-1; D remains ambiguous. CDR1 is SGHRS and CDR2 is YFSETQ in the germline V gene. The V end was cut by 4 bases, the J end by 0 bases, with 14 bases between. The CDR3 spans 16 residues. CDR3 residues: CASSPLSRSSYNEQFF. CDR3 in DNA: TGCGCCAGCAGCCCCCTCTCTCGGAGCTCCTACAATGAGCAGTTCTTC.

The chain links TRBV11-2 to TRBJ2-7; D perhaps matches TRBD2 (5 bases). This CDR3 has 12 residues. Per the germline V gene, CDR1 is SGHAT and CDR2 is FQNNGV. Deletions cut 5 bases from V and 9 bases from J, with 14 bases between. CDR3 region: CASSLAGVAQYF. CDR3 nucleotides: TGTGCCAGCAGCCTCGCCGGGGTTGCGCAGTACTTC.

The V and J genes are TRBV7-6 and TRBJ1-3; 7 bases agree with TRBD1. V was clipped by 5 bases and J by 7 bases; unmatched bases: 8. The CDR3 covers 14 residues. The germline V gene encodes CDR1 SGHVS and CDR2 FNYEAQ. In DNA form, the CDR3 reads TGTGCCAGCAGCCCCGGGACAGACAGGAACACCATATATTTT. Residues: CASSPGTDRNTIYF.

This rearrangement joins TRBV5-6 to TRBJ2-7; no clear D gene. The CDR3 is made up of 17 amino acids. Trimming removed 0 bases at V and 4 bases at J, with 20 bases between. CDR1 SGHDT and CDR2 YYEEEE come from the germline V gene. The CDR3 DNA is TGTGCCAGCAGCTTGGTATCGGCGGTCGGCAAAGATTACGAGCAGTACTTC. Translation gives CASSLVSAVGKDYEQYF.

This clone showed up just once. The genes are TRBV6-1 and TRBJ1-2, with 7 bases aligning to TRBD1. CDR1 is MNHNS and CDR2 is SASEGT in the germline V gene. This CDR3 comprises 15 residues. Unmatched junction bases numbered 10, after V lost 2 bases and J lost 7 bases. The CDR3 spells CASSELWGQSFGYTF. The CDR3 nucleotides are TGTGCCAGCAGTGAATTATGGGGACAGAGTTTTGGCTACACCTTC.

The J gene is TRBJ2-1, the V gene TRBV21-1; the table's TRBD1 call for D was not verified on the DNA. TRBV21-1 is classified as a pseudogene. The CDR3 consists of 17 residues. Here the CDR3 reads CASSNRTGGPIYNEQFF. CDR3 coding DNA: TGTGCCAGCAGCAATCGGACAGGGGGCCCCATCTACAATGAGCAGTTCTTC.

V usage is TRBV11-2 and J usage is TRBJ1-6; 10 positions match TRBD1. The germline V gene encodes CDR1 SGHAT and CDR2 FQNNGV. J lost 8 bases, V lost 6 bases, and 1 base had no gene match. This CDR3 has 13 amino acids. The chain's CDR3 is CASRTGGYSPLHF. CDR3 sequence (DNA): TGTGCCAGCAGGACAGGGGGCTATTCACCCCTCCACTTT.

The chain joins TRBV2 to TRBJ2-3, with D perhaps TRBD2 (6 bases). This CDR3 region has 13 residues. Germline loops: CDR1 SNHLY, CDR2 FYNNEI. V lost 6 bases to trimming and J lost 0 bases, with 7 bases between them. The CDR3 DNA follows: TGTGCCAGCAGGGGGACTAGCACAGATACGCAGTATTTT. Translation: CASRGTSTDTQYF.

The chain is built from TRBV6-6 and TRBJ2-7, with D possibly matching TRBD2 (5 bases). CDR3 length equals 14 residues. V was pared by 5 bases and J by 7 bases, with 18 bases between. Germline assignment: CDR1 MNHNY and CDR2 SVGAGI (reference sequence). The CDR3 protein is CASSQIGVLGEQYF. CDR3 in DNA: TGTGCCAGCAGTCAAATCGGGGTATTGGGGGAGCAGTACTTC.

This chain connects TRBV7-2 to TRBJ2-5, with 8 positions matching TRBD2. Germline CDR1 and CDR2: SGHTA and FQGNSA. This CDR3 has 14 amino acids. V lost 2 bases to trimming and J lost 5 bases; unmatched junction nucleotides: 4. The CDR3 loop reads CASSLSGGHETQYF. The CDR3 DNA is TGTGCCAGCAGCTTATCGGGGGGGCACGAGACCCAGTACTTC.

This chain joins TRBV29-1 and TRBJ1-4, with D uncertain. There are 13 residues in the CDR3. Germline V gene lookup returns CDR1 SQVTM and CDR2 ANQGSEA. Trimming removed 4 bases at V and 0 bases at J, with 6 bases between. CDR3 DNA: TGCAGCGTTGGAGGCGCAACTAATGAAAAACTGTTTTTT. Amino acids: CSVGGATNEKLFF. Looking up the rest from reference TRBV29-1 and TRBJ1-4 gives the full variable domain: SAVISQKPSRDICQRGTSLTIQCQVDSQVTMMFWYRQQPGQSLTLIATANQGSEATYESGFVIDKFPISRPNLTFSTLTVSNMSPEDSSIYLCSVGGATNEKLFFGSGTQLSVL.

This chain connects TRBV16 to TRBJ2-2; a weak D match, TRBD1 (5 bases). Germline assignment: CDR1 KGHSY and CDR2 FQNENV. V was trimmed by 4 bases and J by 1 base, leaving 7 bases between them. This CDR3 comprises 14 residues. This CDR3 reads CASSPTGNTGELFF. The CDR3 nucleotides are TGTGCCAGCAGCCCAACAGGGAACACCGGGGAGCTGTTTTTT.

The chain recombines TRBV12-3 or TRBV12-4 with TRBJ1-1; tentative D call: TRBD1 (5 bases). V lost 5 bases and J 4 bases, leaving 11 bases between the germline ends. The CDR3 runs 13 residues. CDR3 residues: CASSTPGFTEAFF. The CDR3 DNA sequence: TGTGCCAGCAGTACTCCAGGGTTCACTGAAGCTTTCTTT.

Comments on this clone: Other DNA sequences from this sample encode an identical CDR3 as well. The rearrangement joins TRBV7-9 to TRBJ2-3, with 13 bases fitting TRBD2. Unmatched junction bases numbered 0, after V lost 1 base and J lost 5 bases. Germline V CDR1 and CDR2: SEHNR, FQNEAQ (reference sequence). CDR3 length equals 15 residues. CDR3 bases: TGTGCCAGCAGCTTAGGACTAGCGGGGGGAGATACGCAGTATTTT. Its protein product is CASSLGLAGGDTQYF.

V is TRBV19 and J is TRBJ2-2; D uncertain. Per germline, CDR1 LNHDA and CDR2 SQIVND (reference sequence). This CDR3 contains 16 residues. V was trimmed by 2 bases and J by 7 bases, leaving 17 bases between them. CDR3 DNA sequence: TGTGCCAGTAGTATAATGGCCACCCCCGTTGGCGGGGAGCTGTTTTTT. Translation: CASSIMATPVGGELFF.

This rearrangement joins TRBV7-2 to TRBJ1-6, with D uncertain. Per germline, CDR1 SGHTA and CDR2 FQGNSA. V dropped 5 bases and J dropped 6 bases, with 20 bases sitting between them. The CDR3 sequence is 17 residues long. The CDR3 is CASSLLRRGPLNSPLHF. The CDR3, as DNA: TGTGCCAGCAGCCTCCTTCGTCGGGGTCCTCTTAATTCACCCCTCCACTTT.